Given below is one T cell receptor beta chain in context. This clonotype showed up many times. No antigen is known for it. It has no much larger one-base neighbor in the sample; base qualities were not kept. The library was prepared using RACE. Sequencing was performed on a NextSeq 500. During library preparation, unique molecular identifiers were attached to individual cDNA molecules so that TCRs could be counted in a quantitative, reproducible way. From each blood RNA sample, both TCR alpha and TCR beta chains were sequenced. The paper's data handling went like this. Samples had a median of roughly 100,000 TCRs, with a range from about 23,224 to 690,600. V, J and CDR3 annotation of the TCR reads was performed with the Decombinator software suite. For PS versus PT1 abundance plots, all samples were subsampled to the same number of TCRs (28,000). TCRs were defined as expanded if absent before sensitization and observed at least eight times at the 2-week time point. TCRdb trimmed public reads at Q25 via fastp, called clones via MiXCR and kept in-frame beta chains. Merged by CDR3 protein, the rows form single entries marked with the most common genes and DNA. These V and J calls derive from TCRdb rather than the authors' analysis. Across this sample there are some 330,000 distinct CDR3 sequences, with 5.5% seen only once. The ten most abundant clones make up over 7% of the sample.

This entry is derived from a study of human T cells and chemical hapten exposure (dated by TCRdb to 2020 to 2023). For the study in its entirety: For sensitization, 2% DPC in acetone was applied to a roughly 2 cm by roughly 2 cm area of upper inner arm skin. Throughout the study period of roughly 24 weeks, patients also received therapeutic DPC doses to the scalp every week. Patch testing was done on the upper back using Finn chambers containing 0.01% DPC, and results were scored after 6 days according to International Contact Dermatitis Research Group standards. Alopecia areata with under or over 50% scalp involvement, alopecia totalis and alopecia universalis were represented in the patient cohort, which was mostly female. Libraries were pooled for sequencing, and per-sample TCR yields varied mainly because of small differences in library volumes within the pool. Peripheral blood TCR repertoire changes were tracked in vivo in alopecia patients during primary and secondary sensitization to the hapten diphenylcyclopropenone (DPC). Blood samples were taken from patients before sensitization (week 0) and then at 2, 6 and about 24 weeks after DPC sensitization. About 30 alopecia patients provided blood for TCR sequencing at one to four time points (pre-sensitization, 2, 6 and 24 weeks). The study at large found these results: Because all patients had alopecia, a presumed autoimmune disease, the immune response of the patients might differ from that of healthy individuals. The number of TCRs above 1 in 1000 frequency did not change with DPC sensitization; there was no evidence of global repertoire structure alterations. Expanded TCRs formed significantly more large CDR3 similarity clusters than pre-sensitization or healthy control sets, consistent with antigen-driven responses. The number of PT1 expanded TCRs positively correlated with patch test score, significant at thresholds 8, 16 and 32 but not 4. Repeated subsampling changed both the strength of the expansion versus patch-test correlation and the threshold at which the correlation became significant.

This specimen's time point label, per the study, means: pre-sensitization, week 0. The treatment or condition label corresponds to: therapeutic diphenylcyclopropenone sensitization with weekly scalp DPC. Blood at each patch-test visit was drawn before the patch test was applied. Patients were eligible if aged 18 to 70, diagnosed with alopecia and judged suitable for DPC therapy, and pregnant patients were excluded. Unfractionated whole blood was collected in Tempus Blood RNA tubes, and total RNA was extracted from that blood. The junction shows trimming of 2 bases on V and 6 bases on J, plus 15 bases between the germline ends. Inclusive of the bounding cysteine and phenylalanine, the CDR3 is 14 residues long. The read is trimmed to its CDR3 DNA, 42 bases read in frame from base 1. CDR1 and CDR2 are drawn from the germline V gene: SGDLS, YYNGEE.

The chain was built from TRBV9 and TRBJ2-7; the D segment is perhaps TRBD1 or TRBD2, each sharing 5 matched bases. This sample comprised whole blood, obtained in connection with sensitization to the hapten diphenylcyclopropenone (DPC). The TCR originated in a young woman with alopecia areata. Some clones in this sample may be carry-over from other donors' samples. The CDR3 corresponds to CASSVSTRGGEQYF. The nucleotide sequence is given as TGTGCCAGCAGCGTCTCGACACGGGGCGGCGAGCAGTACTTC.